This T cell receptor (beta chain) was found in a study of human T cells and chemical hapten exposure. General study results and limits: No shift was seen in TCRs above 1 in 1000 frequency with DPC sensitization.

This clonotype was found many times. The target antigen is unknown. Time point indicated: pre-sensitization, week 0. Treatment denoted: therapeutic diphenylcyclopropenone sensitization with weekly scalp DPC. Library construction involved attaching unique molecular identifiers to individual cDNA molecules, which allowed quantitative, reproducible TCR counting. TCRdb itself ran the RACE reads through MiXCR, one entry per CDR3 protein. In the table there are over 300,000 distinct CDR3 sequences, 5% to 6.5% of which are singletons. The V end lost 8 bases, the J end lost 0 bases, and 14 bases lay between the germline ends. Germline loops: CDR1 KGHSH, CDR2 LQKENI. The CDR3 is 14 amino acids.

The material was whole blood, obtained in connection with sensitization to the hapten diphenylcyclopropenone (DPC). The sequence derives from a woman in her fifties or sixties with alopecia areata. Some clones in this sample may be carry-over from other donors' samples. This chain uses TRBV18 with TRBJ2-7; D is unclear. CDR3 sequence reads: CASSPGGSSYEQYF. The CDR3 bases are TGTGCCAGCAGCCCGGGCGGCAGCTCCTACGAGCAGTACTTC.